What follows is one T cell receptor beta chain and its context. Its antigen is not identified. This sample stems from a study of beta chain features in type 1 diabetes. Findings and limits, study-wide: Shortening of TCRB CDR3s, moderate but significant, appeared in all four CD4+ subsets of Type 1 diabetes patients. PCR might favor shorter templates, but any such skew would affect patients and controls equally.

Germline V gene sequence: CDR1 SGHAT, CDR2 FQDESV (reference sequence). Trimming removed 7 bases from V and 2 bases from J; junction bases left unmatched: 4. This CDR3 is built from 13 residues. Expressed TCRB transcripts got sequenced, as all isolated RNA was reverse transcribed. Clones were read by immunoSEQ multiplex PCR, and TCRdb kept only the in-frame ones, dropping some. The sample shows roughly 400,000 clones, around 10% of them seen only once. The clonotype originates from a young man with type 1 diabetes. V gene TRBV11-1 combines with J gene TRBJ1-2; 7 nucleotides match TRBD1. Sequenced input: central memory CD4+ T cells from blood. The CDR3 bases are TGTGCCAGCAAACCGGGACAGAACTATGGCTACACCTTC. This codes for CASKPGQNYGYTF.